The clone carrying this TCR beta chain was detected only a few times. Antigen specificity is unknown. Into CD45RA+ naive and CD45RA-negative memory subsets, the CD4+ cells were split. This specimen belongs to a study of shared clonotypes between healthy human individuals. Study overall: Three plates each covered CD4 naive and memory; CD8 naive two, CD8 memory one.

V was clipped by 7 bases and J by 1 base, with 4 bases between them. Germline CDR1 LNHDA, CDR2 SQIVND (reference sequence). The CDR3 totals 11 residues. Repertoires were generated with immunoSEQ multiplex PCR, while TCRdb's copy carries only in-frame clones and drops some. The table records about 2 million clones, around 95% of them present only once. Study observations and caveats: Sorted-subset sequencing was shown by rarefaction to be incomplete despite large depth. Estimated richness was generally greater in naive than memory subsets.

The V and J genes are TRBV19 and TRBJ1-1, with D hard to call. This receptor was obtained from a man between 18 and 29 years old in good health. Sequencing was carried out using naive CD4+ T cells sorted from blood. Described subset: CD45RA+ positively selected. The CDR3 bases are TGTGCCAGTACCGAGAACACTGAAGCTTTCTTT. It yields the protein CASTENTEAFF.